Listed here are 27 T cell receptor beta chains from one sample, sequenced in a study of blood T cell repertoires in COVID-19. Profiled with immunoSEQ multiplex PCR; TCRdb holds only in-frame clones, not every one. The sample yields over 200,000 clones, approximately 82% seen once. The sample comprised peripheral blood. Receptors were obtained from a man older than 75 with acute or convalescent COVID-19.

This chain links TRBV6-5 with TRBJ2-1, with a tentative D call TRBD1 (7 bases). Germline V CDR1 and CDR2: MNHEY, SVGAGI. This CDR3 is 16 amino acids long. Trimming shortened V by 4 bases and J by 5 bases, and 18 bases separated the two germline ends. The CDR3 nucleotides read TGTGCCAGCAGTTCTGGGGGGAGACAGGGTAACAATGAGCAGTTCTTC. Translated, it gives CASSSGGRQGNNEQFF.

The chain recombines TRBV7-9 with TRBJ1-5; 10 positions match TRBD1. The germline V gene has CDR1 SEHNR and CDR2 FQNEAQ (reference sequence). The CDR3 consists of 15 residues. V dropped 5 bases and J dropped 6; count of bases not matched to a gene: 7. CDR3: CASSASGTGAQPQHF. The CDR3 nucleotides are TGTGCCAGCAGCGCCTCCGGGACAGGGGCTCAGCCCCAGCATTTT.

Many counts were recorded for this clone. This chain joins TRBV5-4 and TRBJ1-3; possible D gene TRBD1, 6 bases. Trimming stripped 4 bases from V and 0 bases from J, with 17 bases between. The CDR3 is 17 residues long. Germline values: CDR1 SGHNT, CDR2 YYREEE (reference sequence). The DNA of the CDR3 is TGTGCCAGCAGCCCCTCTCGGATGGGGGCCTCTGGAAACACCATATATTTT. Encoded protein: CASSPSRMGASGNTIYF.

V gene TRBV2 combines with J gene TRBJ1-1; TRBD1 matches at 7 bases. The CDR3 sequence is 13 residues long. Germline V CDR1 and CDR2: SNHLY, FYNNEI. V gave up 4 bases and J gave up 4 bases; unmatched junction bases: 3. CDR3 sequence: CASSGYRGTEAFF. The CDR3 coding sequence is TGTGCCAGCAGTGGATACAGGGGCACTGAAGCTTTCTTT.

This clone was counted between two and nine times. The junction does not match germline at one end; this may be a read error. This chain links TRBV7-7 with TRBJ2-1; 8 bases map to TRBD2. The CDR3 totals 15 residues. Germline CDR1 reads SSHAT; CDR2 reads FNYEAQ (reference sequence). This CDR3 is CASSFGTRGLDEQFF. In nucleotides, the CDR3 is TGTGCTAGCAGCTTCGGGACTAGGGGACTCGATGAGCAGTTCTTC. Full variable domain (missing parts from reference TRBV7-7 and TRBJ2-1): GAGVSQSPRYKVTKRGQDVTLRCDPISSHATLYWYQQALGQGPEFLTYFNYEAQPDKSGLPSDRFSAERPEGSISTLTIQRTEQRDSAMYRCASSFGTRGLDEQFFGPGTRLTVL.

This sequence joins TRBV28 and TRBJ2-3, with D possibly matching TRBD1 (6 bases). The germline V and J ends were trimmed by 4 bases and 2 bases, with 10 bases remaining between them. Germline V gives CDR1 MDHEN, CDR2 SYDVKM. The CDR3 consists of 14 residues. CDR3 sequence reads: CASSSGQHTDTQYF. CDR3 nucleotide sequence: TGTGCCAGCAGTTCCGGACAGCACACAGATACGCAGTATTTT.

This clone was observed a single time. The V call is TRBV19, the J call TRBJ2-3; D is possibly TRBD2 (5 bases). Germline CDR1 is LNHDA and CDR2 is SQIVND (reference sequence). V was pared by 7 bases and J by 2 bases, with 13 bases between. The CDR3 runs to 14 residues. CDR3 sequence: CASTTAANTDTQYF. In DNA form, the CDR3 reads TGTGCCAGTACAACAGCGGCCAACACAGATACGCAGTATTTT.

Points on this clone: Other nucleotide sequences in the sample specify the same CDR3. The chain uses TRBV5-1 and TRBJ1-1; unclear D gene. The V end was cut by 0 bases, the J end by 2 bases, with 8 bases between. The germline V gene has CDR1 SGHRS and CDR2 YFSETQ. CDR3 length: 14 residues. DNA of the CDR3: TGCGCCAGCAGCTTGGGTCAGGTTAACACTGAAGCTTTCTTT. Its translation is CASSLGQVNTEAFF.

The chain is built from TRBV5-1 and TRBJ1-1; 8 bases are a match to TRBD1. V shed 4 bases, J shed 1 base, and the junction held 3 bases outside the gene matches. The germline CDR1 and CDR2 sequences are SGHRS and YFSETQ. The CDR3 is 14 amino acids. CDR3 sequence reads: CASSPGGRNTEAFF. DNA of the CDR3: TGCGCCAGCAGCCCAGGGGGCAGGAACACTGAAGCTTTCTTT. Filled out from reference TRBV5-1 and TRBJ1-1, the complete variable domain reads KAGVTQTPRYLIKTRGQQVTLSCSPISGHRSVSWYQQTPGQGLQFLFEYFSETQRNKGNFPGRFSGRQFSNSRSEMNVSTLELGDSALYLCASSPGGRNTEAFFGQGTRLTVV.

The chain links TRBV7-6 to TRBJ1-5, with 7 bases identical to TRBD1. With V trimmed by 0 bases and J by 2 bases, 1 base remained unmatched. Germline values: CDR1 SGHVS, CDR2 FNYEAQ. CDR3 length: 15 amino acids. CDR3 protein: CASSLAGGRNQPQHF. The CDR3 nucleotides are TGTGCCAGCAGCTTAGCAGGGGGCCGCAATCAGCCCCAGCATTTT.

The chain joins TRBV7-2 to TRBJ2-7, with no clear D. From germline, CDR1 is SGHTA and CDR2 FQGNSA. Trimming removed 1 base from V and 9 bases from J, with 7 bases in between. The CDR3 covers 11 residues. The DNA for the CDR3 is TGTGCCAGCAGCTTAGGGCTAGGGCAGTACTTC. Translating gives CASSLGLGQYF.

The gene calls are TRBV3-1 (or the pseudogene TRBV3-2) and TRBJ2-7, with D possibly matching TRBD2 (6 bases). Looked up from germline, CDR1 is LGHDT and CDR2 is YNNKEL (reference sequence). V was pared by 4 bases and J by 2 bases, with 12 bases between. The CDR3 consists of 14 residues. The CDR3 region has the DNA TGTGCCAGCAGCCGCGGGACGGTAACCTACGAGCAGTACTTC. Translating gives CASSRGTVTYEQYF.

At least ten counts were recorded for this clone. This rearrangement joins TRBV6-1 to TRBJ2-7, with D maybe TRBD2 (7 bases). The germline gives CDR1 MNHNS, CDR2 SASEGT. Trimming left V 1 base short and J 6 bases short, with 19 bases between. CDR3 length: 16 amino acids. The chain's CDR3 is CASSEGSRGRISEQYF. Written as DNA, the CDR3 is TGTGCCAGCAGTGAAGGGTCGCGGGGGCGCATAAGCGAGCAGTACTTC.

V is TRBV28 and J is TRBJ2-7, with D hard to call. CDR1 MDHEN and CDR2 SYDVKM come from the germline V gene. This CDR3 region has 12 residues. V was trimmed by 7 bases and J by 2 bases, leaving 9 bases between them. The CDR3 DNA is TGTGCCAGCATGGCAGTCCCCTACGAGCAGTACTTC. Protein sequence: CASMAVPYEQYF.

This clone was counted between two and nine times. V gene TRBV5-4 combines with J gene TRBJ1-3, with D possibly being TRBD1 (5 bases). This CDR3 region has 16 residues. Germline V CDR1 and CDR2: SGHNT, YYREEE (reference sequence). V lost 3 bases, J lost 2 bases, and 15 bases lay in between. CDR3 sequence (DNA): TGTGCCAGCAGCTCCACGGCAGGGAACACTGGAAACACCATATATTTT. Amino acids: CASSSTAGNTGNTIYF.

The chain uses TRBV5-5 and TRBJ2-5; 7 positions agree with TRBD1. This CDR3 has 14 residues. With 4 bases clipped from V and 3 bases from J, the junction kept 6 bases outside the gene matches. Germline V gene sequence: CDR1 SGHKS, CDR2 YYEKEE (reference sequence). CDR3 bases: TGTGCCAGCAGCGCGGGCGGACAGGAAGAGACCCAGTACTTC. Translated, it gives CASSAGGQEETQYF.

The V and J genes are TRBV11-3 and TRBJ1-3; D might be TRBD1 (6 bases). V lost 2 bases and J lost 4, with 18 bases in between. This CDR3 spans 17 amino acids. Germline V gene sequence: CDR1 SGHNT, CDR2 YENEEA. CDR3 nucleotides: TGTGCCAGCAGCTTAAACTCAGGGGTAGGATCCGGAAACACCATATATTTT. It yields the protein CASSLNSGVGSGNTIYF.

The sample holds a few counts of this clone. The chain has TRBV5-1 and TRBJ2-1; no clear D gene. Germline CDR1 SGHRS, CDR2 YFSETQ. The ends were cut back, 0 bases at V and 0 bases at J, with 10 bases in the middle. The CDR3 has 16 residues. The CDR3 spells CASSLGAQSSYNEQFF. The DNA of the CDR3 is TGCGCCAGCAGCTTGGGAGCGCAGAGCTCCTACAATGAGCAGTTCTTC.

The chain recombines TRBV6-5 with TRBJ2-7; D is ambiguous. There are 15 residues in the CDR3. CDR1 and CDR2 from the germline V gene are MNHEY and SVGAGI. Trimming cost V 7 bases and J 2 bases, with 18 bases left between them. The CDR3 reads CASTPTPNRAYEQYF. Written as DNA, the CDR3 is TGTGCCAGCACTCCCACCCCGAACCGAGCCTACGAGCAGTACTTC.

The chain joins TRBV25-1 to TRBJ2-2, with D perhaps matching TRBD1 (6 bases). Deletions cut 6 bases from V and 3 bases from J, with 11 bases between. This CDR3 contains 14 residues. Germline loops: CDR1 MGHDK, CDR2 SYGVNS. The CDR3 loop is CASRQTGYTGELFF. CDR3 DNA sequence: TGTGCCAGCAGGCAAACAGGGTACACCGGGGAGCTGTTTTTT.

The CDR3 is CASAGEGGWNTGELFF. The CDR3 nucleotides are TGTGCTAGTGCCGGCGAGGGTGGATGGAACACCGGGGAGCTGTTTTTT. The chain employs TRBV12-5 and TRBJ2-2; maybe TRBD2 (5 bases). Trimming removed 7 bases at V and 1 base at J, with 16 bases between. CDR1 and CDR2 (germline): LGHNT, FRNRAP. This CDR3 has 16 residues.

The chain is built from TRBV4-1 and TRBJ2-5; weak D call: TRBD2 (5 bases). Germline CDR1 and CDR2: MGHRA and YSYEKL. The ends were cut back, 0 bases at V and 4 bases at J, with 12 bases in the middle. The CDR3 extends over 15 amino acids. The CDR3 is CASSQEGAVRETQYF. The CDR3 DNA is TGCGCCAGCAGCCAAGAAGGAGCGGTACGAGAGACCCAGTACTTC.

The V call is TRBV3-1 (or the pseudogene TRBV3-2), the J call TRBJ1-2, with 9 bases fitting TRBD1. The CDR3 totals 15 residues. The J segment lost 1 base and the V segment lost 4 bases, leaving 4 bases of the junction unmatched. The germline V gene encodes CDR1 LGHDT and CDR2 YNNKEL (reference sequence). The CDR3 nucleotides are TGTGCCAGCAGCCCCCCGGGACAGGGTAACTATGGCTACACCTTC. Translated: CASSPPGQGNYGYTF.

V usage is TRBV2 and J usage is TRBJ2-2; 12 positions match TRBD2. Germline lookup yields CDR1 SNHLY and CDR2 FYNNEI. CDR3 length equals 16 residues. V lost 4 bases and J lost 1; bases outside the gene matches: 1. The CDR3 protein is CASSGLAGVNTGELFF. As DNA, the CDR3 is TGTGCCAGCAGTGGACTAGCGGGAGTGAACACCGGGGAGCTGTTTTTT.

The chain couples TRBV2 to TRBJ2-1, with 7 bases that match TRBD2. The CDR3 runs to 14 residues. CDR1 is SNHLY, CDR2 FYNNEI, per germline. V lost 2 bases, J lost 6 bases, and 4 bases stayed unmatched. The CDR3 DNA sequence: TGTGCCAGCAGTGAATTGTTAGCGGGCAATGAGCAGTTCTTC. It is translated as CASSELLAGNEQFF.

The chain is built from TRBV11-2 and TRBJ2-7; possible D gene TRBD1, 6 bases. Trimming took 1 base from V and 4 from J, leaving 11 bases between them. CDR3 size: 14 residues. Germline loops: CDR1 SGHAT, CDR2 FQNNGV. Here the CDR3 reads CASSLGQGFYEQYF. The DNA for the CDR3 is TGTGCCAGCAGCTTAGGTCAGGGGTTTTACGAGCAGTACTTC.

The CDR3 DNA reads as TGTGCCAGCAGCCAAGGCGGGCTAGCCAAAAACATTCAGTACTTC. As protein: CASSQGGLAKNIQYF. This chain joins TRBV3-1 (or the pseudogene TRBV3-2) and TRBJ2-4, with D maybe TRBD2 (5 bases). The CDR3 has 15 amino acids. Germline CDR1 is LGHDT and CDR2 is YNNKEL (reference sequence). V lost 1 base to trimming and J lost 0 bases, with 7 bases between them.